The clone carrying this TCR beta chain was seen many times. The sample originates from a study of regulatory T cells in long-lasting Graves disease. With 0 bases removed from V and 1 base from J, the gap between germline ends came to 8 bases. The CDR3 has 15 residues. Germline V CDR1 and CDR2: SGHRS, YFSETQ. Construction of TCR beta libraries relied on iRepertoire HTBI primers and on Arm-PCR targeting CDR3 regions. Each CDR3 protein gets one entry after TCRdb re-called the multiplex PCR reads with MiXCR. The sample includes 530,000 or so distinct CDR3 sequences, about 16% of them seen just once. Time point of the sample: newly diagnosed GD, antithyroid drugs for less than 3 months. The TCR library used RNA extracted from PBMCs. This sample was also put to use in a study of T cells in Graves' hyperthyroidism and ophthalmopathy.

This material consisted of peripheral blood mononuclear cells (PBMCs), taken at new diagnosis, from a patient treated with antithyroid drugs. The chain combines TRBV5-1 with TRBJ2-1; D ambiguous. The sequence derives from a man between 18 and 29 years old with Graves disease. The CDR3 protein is CASSLGTVSYNEQFF. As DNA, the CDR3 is TGCGCCAGCAGCTTGGGGACGGTTTCCTACAATGAGCAGTTCTTC.